These 5 T cell receptor beta chains share one sample of origin, sequenced in a study of T cell responses to AZD1222 COVID-19 vaccine. Produced via immunoSEQ multiplex PCR; TCRdb's table is partial and in-frame only. The table lists approximately 100,000 clones, 70% to 90% of them singletons. The sequencing here drew on peripheral blood, taken 28 days after the second AZD1222 dose. The receptors derive from an adult who received the AZD1222 COVID-19 vaccine.

The chain carries TRBV6-5 and TRBJ1-1, with 10 bases lining up with TRBD1. CDR1 MNHEY and CDR2 SVGAGI come from the germline V gene. The CDR3 length is 14 residues. Unmatched junction bases numbered 3, after V lost 7 bases and J lost 1 base. The CDR3 spells CASMDRGSNTEAFF. The CDR3 nucleotides are TGTGCCAGCATGGACAGGGGGTCGAACACTGAAGCTTTCTTT.

The chain combines TRBV7-9 with TRBJ2-3, with 9 bases identical to TRBD2. Germline lookup yields CDR1 SEHNR and CDR2 FQNEAQ (reference sequence). CDR3 length equals 16 residues. V lost 2 bases to trimming and J lost 0 bases; unmatched junction nucleotides: 3. This CDR3 reads CASSLLAGPSTDTQYF. CDR3 bases: TGTGCCAGCAGCTTACTAGCGGGGCCTAGCACAGATACGCAGTATTTT.

This clone is a singleton in its sample. CDR3 sequence: CASSQGNYGYTF. The CDR3 nucleotides are TGCGCCAGCAGCCAGGGCAACTATGGCTACACCTTC. This chain links TRBV4-1 with TRBJ1-2; no firm D call. The germline V and J ends were trimmed by 3 bases and 2 bases, with 4 bases remaining between them. From germline, CDR1 is MGHRA and CDR2 YSYEKL. CDR3 length: 12 amino acids.

The chain recombines TRBV12-3 or TRBV12-4 with TRBJ1-5; D may be TRBD1 (6 bases). This CDR3 comprises 13 residues. Trimming left V 8 bases short and J 6 bases short, with 14 bases between. CDR3 residues: CASRRDTLQPQHF. The CDR3 nucleotides are TGTGCCAGCCGCCGGGACACGCTTCAGCCCCAGCATTTT.

This CDR3 reads CASSMGLAANYEQYF. In nucleotides, the CDR3 is TGTGCCAGCAGCATGGGACTAGCGGCAAACTACGAGCAGTACTTC. The gene calls are TRBV5-4 and TRBJ2-7, with 11 bases aligning to TRBD2. Germline CDR1 is SGHNT and CDR2 is YYREEE (reference sequence). The trim removed 4 bases at V and 3 bases at J, leaving 6 bases unmatched. CDR3 length: 15 amino acids.